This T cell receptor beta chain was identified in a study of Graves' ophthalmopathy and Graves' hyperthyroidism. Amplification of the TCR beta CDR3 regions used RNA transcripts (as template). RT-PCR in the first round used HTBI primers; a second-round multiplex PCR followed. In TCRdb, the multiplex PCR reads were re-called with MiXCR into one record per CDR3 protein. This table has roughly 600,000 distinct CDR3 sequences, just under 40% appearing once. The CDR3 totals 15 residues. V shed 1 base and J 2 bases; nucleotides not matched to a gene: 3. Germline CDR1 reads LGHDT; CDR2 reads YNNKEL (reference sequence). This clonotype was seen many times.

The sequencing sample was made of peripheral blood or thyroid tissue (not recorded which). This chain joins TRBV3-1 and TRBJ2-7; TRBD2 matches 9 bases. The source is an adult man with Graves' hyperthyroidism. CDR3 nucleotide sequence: TGTGCCAGCAGCCAAGGGACTAGCGTCACCTACGAGCAGTACTTC. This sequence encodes CASSQGTSVTYEQYF.